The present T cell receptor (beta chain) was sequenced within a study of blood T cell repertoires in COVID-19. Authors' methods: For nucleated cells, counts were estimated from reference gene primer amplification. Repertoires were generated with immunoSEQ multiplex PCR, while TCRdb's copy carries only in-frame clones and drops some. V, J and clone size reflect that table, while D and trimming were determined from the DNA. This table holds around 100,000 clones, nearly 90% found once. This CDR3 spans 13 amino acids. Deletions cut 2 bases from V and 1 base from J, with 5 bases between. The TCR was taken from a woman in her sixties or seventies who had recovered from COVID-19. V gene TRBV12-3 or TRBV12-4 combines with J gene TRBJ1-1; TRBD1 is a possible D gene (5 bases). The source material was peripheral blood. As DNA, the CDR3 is TGTGCCAGCAGTTTAAGGGGGAACACTGAAGCTTTCTTT. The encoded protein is CASSLRGNTEAFF.